Shown below are 7 T cell receptor beta chains from a single sample sequenced in a study of T-cell memory formation after mild COVID-19 (dated by TCRdb to about 2021). Libraries were prepared through 5' RACE. Sequenced on an Illumina NovaSeq 6000. TCRdb reprocessed the public reads (quality trimming at Q25 with fastp, clone calling with MiXCR) and kept in-frame beta chains. Every entry covers one CDR3 protein and lists the most common genes and DNA from its rows. For this sample there are nearly 350,000 distinct CDR3 sequences; 10% to 15% appear just once. Roughly 23% of the sample comes from the top ten. The sequenced sample was PBMCs or a T cell subset sorted from them (not recorded which). The receptors derive from a man aged 18 to 30 who had mild COVID-19 (a few samples of this study predate the infection). The sample titles of this study are shuffled in the database, so cell type and time point are left out; the donor was told from shared clones.

The chain employs TRBV24-1 and TRBJ2-1; 8 bases match TRBD1. The J segment lost 8 bases and the V segment lost 3 bases, leaving 8 bases of the junction unmatched. CDR3 size: 15 residues. From germline, CDR1 is KGHDR and CDR2 SFDVKD. CDR3 DNA: TGTGCCACCAGTGATAGACGGACAGGGTGGCATGAGCAGTTCTTC. Residues: CATSDRRTGWHEQFF.

The sample holds a few counts of this clonotype. V is TRBV3-1 and J is TRBJ1-1; D is ambiguous. CDR1 LGHDT and CDR2 YNNKEL come from the germline V gene (reference sequence). The CDR3 has 14 residues. Trimming took off 4 bases at V and 1 base at J, with 10 bases between the two ends. The CDR3 region has the DNA TGTGCCAGCAGCCGGCGGGCAGAGAACACTGAAGCTTTCTTT. Translation: CASSRRAENTEAFF. Filled out from reference TRBV3-1 and TRBJ1-1, the complete variable domain reads DTAVSQTPKYLVTQMGNDKSIKCEQNLGHDTMYWYKQDSKKFLKIMFSYNNKELIINETVPNRFSPKSPDKAHLNLHINSLELGDSAVYFCASSRRAENTEAFFGQGTRLTVV.

The CDR3 loop reads CAWSVLAGGPSTDTQYF. The CDR3 DNA sequence: TGTGCCTGGAGTGTCTTAGCGGGGGGTCCTAGCACAGATACGCAGTATTTT. The J gene is TRBJ2-3, the V gene TRBV30; TRBD2 matches at 10 bases. In germline, CDR1 is GTSNPN, CDR2 SVGIG (reference sequence). The CDR3 extends over 17 amino acids. Germline trimming cut 0 bases from V and 0 bases from J; bases unmatched to any gene: 6. Complete variable domain (other parts from reference TRBV30 and TRBJ2-3): SQTIHQWPATLVQPVGSPLSLECTVEGTSNPNLYWYRQAAGRGLQLLFYSVGIGQISSEVPQNLSASRPQDRQFILSSKKLLLSDSGFYLCAWSVLAGGPSTDTQYFGPGTRLTVL.

This clonotype was picked up a small number of times. The chain links TRBV4-1 to TRBJ2-3; D gene ambiguous. Trimming removed 1 base at V and 3 bases at J, with 11 bases between. Germline CDR1 reads MGHRA; CDR2 reads YSYEKL. The CDR3 is 15 residues long. CDR3 amino acids: CASSQGASWTDTQYF. In DNA, the CDR3 is TGCGCCAGCAGCCAAGGGGCTAGTTGGACAGATACGCAGTATTTT.

This clonotype was found once. V usage is TRBV27 and J usage is TRBJ2-7, with D unclear. Germline CDR1 reads MNHEY; CDR2 reads SMNVEV (reference sequence). V shed 3 bases and J shed 1 base, with 10 bases lying between them. The CDR3 has 14 amino acids. The CDR3 protein is CASSFYYGSYEQYV. The CDR3 DNA reads as TGTGCCAGCAGTTTCTACTACGGGTCCTACGAGCAGTACGTC.

The chain carries TRBV7-8 and TRBJ1-1; 7 bases fit TRBD1. CDR3 length: 15 amino acids. Germline values: CDR1 SGHVS, CDR2 FQNEAQ. After removal of 4 bases from V and 4 bases from J, the junction contained 9 bases not matched to a gene. DNA of the CDR3: TGTGCCAGCAGCTCGGGAGACAGGGTCTTCACTGAAGCTTTCTTT. Protein sequence: CASSSGDRVFTEAFF.

The V call is TRBV28, the J call TRBJ1-5; the match to TRBD1 covers 10 bases. The CDR3 covers 14 residues. The germline V gene has CDR1 MDHEN and CDR2 SYDVKM. V shed 4 bases, J shed 5 bases, and the junction held 2 bases outside the gene matches. CDR3 region: CASSSDRGYQPQHF. The CDR3 DNA follows: TGTGCCAGCAGTTCGGACAGGGGGTATCAGCCCCAGCATTTT.